Following are 5 T cell receptor beta chains from one sample sequenced in a study of T cell responses to AZD1222 COVID-19 vaccine. This table comes from immunoSEQ multiplex PCR, and its TCRdb copy is limited to in-frame clones, with some not included. The table has about 42,000 clones, 65% to 85% seen once. Material: peripheral blood, obtained 28 days after the second AZD1222 dose. These receptors were obtained from an adult who received the AZD1222 COVID-19 vaccine.

The chain employs TRBV4-2 and TRBJ2-5, with D perhaps given as TRBD1 or TRBD2 (5 bases each). CDR1 and CDR2 (germline): LGHNA, YNFKEQ. The length of the CDR3 is 16 residues. With 0 bases removed from V and 2 bases from J, the gap between germline ends came to 13 bases. The CDR3 loop reads CASSQDEGNTQETQYF. CDR3 DNA: TGTGCCAGCAGCCAAGATGAGGGGAATACACAAGAGACCCAGTACTTC.

This chain connects TRBV24-1 to TRBJ2-2; 8 bases are shared with TRBD1. This CDR3 comprises 19 residues. Germline loops: CDR1 KGHDR, CDR2 SFDVKD. J gave up 0 bases and V 4 bases, and 12 bases lay outside the gene matches. The CDR3 DNA follows: TGTGCCACCAGTGACAGCCCCGGCAGGGGGCCCGCGAACACCGGGGAGCTGTTTTTT. Protein product: CATSDSPGRGPANTGELFF.

The chain combines TRBV28 with TRBJ2-3, with a weak D call TRBD2 (6 bases). This CDR3 spans 15 amino acids. Trimming stripped 5 bases from V and 0 bases from J, with 12 bases between. CDR1 and CDR2 (germline): MDHEN, SYDVKM. The CDR3 here is CASSRTKSSTDTQYF. For the CDR3, the DNA is TGTGCCAGCAGTAGGACTAAGTCTAGCACAGATACGCAGTATTTT.

This chain connects TRBV12-5 to TRBJ1-5; D possibly corresponds to TRBD1 (5 bases). This CDR3 region has 15 residues. The V end was cut by 0 bases, the J end by 7 bases, with 13 bases between. Germline loops: CDR1 LGHNT, CDR2 FRNRAP. This chain's CDR3 is CASGLVLGLGQPQHF. In DNA form, the CDR3 reads TGTGCTAGTGGTTTGGTACTGGGGCTAGGACAGCCCCAGCATTTT.

This chain links TRBV29-1 with TRBJ2-7; D unresolved. V was shortened by 4 bases and J by 1 base, with 17 bases between the two germline ends. Germline V lookup: CDR1 SQVTM, CDR2 ANQGSEA. This CDR3 has 15 residues. Written as DNA, the CDR3 is TGCAGCGTTGCCGTTCCCGCCCCCGCATCCTACGAGCAGTACTTC. Encoded protein: CSVAVPAPASYEQYF.